This T cell receptor beta chain was captured in a study of blood T cell repertoires in COVID-19. Per the original methods: Reference gene primer amplification in the assay estimated nucleated cell counts. Here immunoSEQ multiplex PCR was the method, and the copy in TCRdb shows in-frame clones only, minus some. That table is the source of V, J and clone size, and D and trimming were worked out from the DNA. The sample has about 170,000 clones; approximately 86% are singletons. Germline V gene sequence: CDR1 SGHRS, CDR2 YFSETQ. The CDR3 covers 18 residues. The receptor was isolated from a woman aged 80 or over with COVID-19, enrolled during active disease. The sequenced sample was peripheral blood. V usage is TRBV5-1 and J usage is TRBJ2-3, with TRBD2 matching 12 bases. This chain's CDR3 is CATSQGLAGGARPDTQYF. Written as DNA, the CDR3 is TGCGCTACAAGCCAGGGCCTAGCGGGAGGGGCCCGTCCAGATACGCAGTATTTT.